Below are 15 T cell receptor beta chains sequenced from a single sample in a study of OX40 agonist ivuxolimab in advanced cancers. The repertoire was sequenced with immunoSEQ multiplex PCR; TCRdb's copy has only in-frame clones and lacks some. The sample contains about 72,000 clones, around four fifths of which appear only once. Sequenced here: CD4+ or CD8+ T cells sorted from blood, sampled in a trial of the OX40 agonist ivuxolimab. These TCRs come from an adult with an advanced solid tumor such as melanoma, head and neck, liver or kidney cancer.

The V call is TRBV11-2, the J call TRBJ1-3; D ambiguous. The CDR3 sequence is 14 residues long. Per germline, CDR1 SGHAT and CDR2 FQNNGV. The germline V and J ends were trimmed by 2 bases and 7 bases, with 12 bases remaining between them. The CDR3 loop reads CASSLQFSVNTIYF. The CDR3 region has the DNA TGTGCCAGCAGCTTACAATTCAGCGTTAACACCATATATTTT.

This clone was seen only once. The rearrangement joins TRBV18 to TRBJ1-2, with 11 positions matching TRBD1. V was clipped by 6 bases and J by 6 bases; unmatched bases: 6. CDR1 KGHSH and CDR2 LQKENI come from the germline V gene. The CDR3 is 14 residues long. The CDR3 region has the DNA TGTGCCAGCTCCCCGGACAGGGGGCAGGATGGCTACACCTTC. This encodes CASSPDRGQDGYTF.

The chain joins TRBV29-1 to TRBJ2-4, with D tentatively TRBD1 (6 bases). Germline loops: CDR1 SQVTM, CDR2 ANQGSEA. V lost 4 bases, J lost 7 bases, and 14 bases lay in between. The CDR3 is 13 residues long. As DNA, the CDR3 is TGCAGCGTTGCCCCCTCTCAGGGGAACATTCAGTACTTC. Translation gives CSVAPSQGNIQYF. Drawing the rest from reference TRBV29-1 and TRBJ2-4, the complete variable domain is SAVISQKPSRDICQRGTSLTIQCQVDSQVTMMFWYRQQPGQSLTLIATANQGSEATYESGFVIDKFPISRPNLTFSTLTVSNMSPEDSSIYLCSVAPSQGNIQYFGAGTRLSVL.

J is TRBJ1-1 and V is TRBV5-5; D uncertain. V was clipped by 8 bases and J by 1 base, with 12 bases between them. This CDR3 has 13 residues. Germline lookup yields CDR1 SGHKS and CDR2 YYEKEE (reference sequence). The CDR3 sequence is CASGPKPNTEAFF. The CDR3 bases are TGTGCCAGTGGCCCAAAACCGAACACTGAAGCTTTCTTT.

This rearrangement joins TRBV6-5 to TRBJ1-2; D is ambiguous. The CDR3 length is 12 residues. The V gene's germline CDR1 is MNHEY and CDR2 SVGAGI. V was clipped by 6 bases and J by 4 bases, with 9 bases between them. CDR3 DNA: TGTGCCAGCAGAGAGGGTGGCTATGGCTACACCTTC. Its protein is CASREGGYGYTF.

This clone occurred a few times. This sequence joins TRBV5-1 and TRBJ2-7; 12 nucleotides match TRBD2. In germline, CDR1 is SGHRS, CDR2 YFSETQ. Trimming at V came to 0 bases and at J to 5 bases, leaving 0 bases not matched to a gene. The CDR3 sequence is 14 residues long. CDR3 in amino acids: CASSLGLAGDEQYF. The CDR3 nucleotides are TGCGCCAGCAGCTTGGGACTAGCGGGAGACGAGCAGTACTTC.

The CDR3 sequence: CASSPTRVGYTF. The CDR3 DNA reads as TGTGCCAGCAGCCCCACCCGTGTTGGCTACACCTTC. This chain links TRBV7-2 with TRBJ1-2; D remains unclear. The germline V gene encodes CDR1 SGHTA and CDR2 FQGNSA. V lost 5 bases, J lost 7 bases, and 11 bases lay in between. The CDR3 totals 12 residues.

The V call is TRBV5-1, the J call TRBJ2-3; no firm D call. This CDR3 comprises 13 residues. The germline gives CDR1 SGHRS, CDR2 YFSETQ. Trimming left V 0 bases short and J 3 bases short, with 5 bases between. CDR3 DNA sequence: TGCGCCAGCAGCTTGGTTGATACAGATACGCAGTATTTT. Protein product: CASSLVDTDTQYF.

The rearrangement uses TRBV28 and TRBJ1-2, with D uncertain. V was cut by 6 bases and J by 8 bases, with 19 bases left in between. The CDR3 is 14 residues long. CDR1 and CDR2 (germline): MDHEN, SYDVKM. As DNA, the CDR3 is TGTGCCAGCAGCACCCCGACACTGCTCTGGGGCTACACCTTC. It yields the protein CASSTPTLLWGYTF.

The V and J genes are TRBV28 and TRBJ2-7, with no clear D. The CDR3 is 13 amino acids. Germline V gene data show CDR1 as MDHEN and CDR2 as SYDVKM. Trimming removed 2 bases from V and 3 bases from J, with 8 bases in between. The CDR3 sequence: CASSLNPGYEQYF. The CDR3 nucleotides read TGTGCCAGCAGTTTAAACCCGGGCTACGAGCAGTACTTC. The variable domain in full, with the rest retrieved from reference TRBV28 and TRBJ2-7, is DVKVTQSSRYLVKRTGEKVFLECVQDMDHENMFWYRQDPGLGLRLIYFSYDVKMKEKGDIPEGYSVSREKKERFSLILESASTNQTSMYLCASSLNPGYEQYFGPGTRLTVT.

This rearrangement joins TRBV4-2 to TRBJ1-2, with D possibly being TRBD1 (5 bases). This CDR3 comprises 16 residues. Per germline, CDR1 LGHNA and CDR2 YNFKEQ. V was trimmed by 0 bases and J by 3 bases, leaving 14 bases between them. CDR3 nucleotides: TGTGCCAGCAGCCAAGAGACACTGGGACTTGACTATGGCTACACCTTC. This encodes CASSQETLGLDYGYTF.

The genes are TRBV19 and TRBJ2-2, with 11 nucleotides matching TRBD2. Germline trimming cut 5 bases from V and 4 bases from J; bases unmatched to any gene: 12. This CDR3 contains 18 residues. Germline CDR1 is LNHDA and CDR2 is SQIVND (reference sequence). Here the CDR3 reads CASSLTLLAGVSTGELFF. CDR3 sequence (DNA): TGTGCCAGTAGTCTGACCCTACTAGCGGGAGTTAGCACCGGGGAGCTGTTTTTT.

This rearrangement joins TRBV27 to TRBJ2-7, with D hard to call. Trimming removed 6 bases at V and 2 bases at J, with 8 bases between. Germline CDR1 and CDR2: MNHEY and SMNVEV (reference sequence). CDR3 size: 12 residues. The CDR3, as DNA: TGTGCCAGCAGCCACCCCCCCTACGAGCAGTACTTC. Protein sequence: CASSHPPYEQYF.

J is TRBJ1-1 and V is TRBV11-3, with D possibly being TRBD1 (5 bases). V lost 5 bases and J lost 4, with 14 bases in between. CDR1 and CDR2 (germline): SGHNT, YENEEA. The CDR3 has 14 amino acids. CDR3 in amino acids: CASSKGTSITEAFF. DNA of the CDR3: TGTGCCAGCAGCAAAGGGACCAGTATCACTGAAGCTTTCTTT.

J is TRBJ1-3 and V is TRBV28, with D unresolved. V lost 3 bases, J lost 0 bases, and 12 bases lay in between. Germline lookup yields CDR1 MDHEN and CDR2 SYDVKM. The CDR3 loop spans 16 amino acids. In nucleotides, the CDR3 is TGTGCCAGCAGTTTTTTGGGTCCTTACTCTGGAAACACCATATATTTT. This sequence encodes CASSFLGPYSGNTIYF.